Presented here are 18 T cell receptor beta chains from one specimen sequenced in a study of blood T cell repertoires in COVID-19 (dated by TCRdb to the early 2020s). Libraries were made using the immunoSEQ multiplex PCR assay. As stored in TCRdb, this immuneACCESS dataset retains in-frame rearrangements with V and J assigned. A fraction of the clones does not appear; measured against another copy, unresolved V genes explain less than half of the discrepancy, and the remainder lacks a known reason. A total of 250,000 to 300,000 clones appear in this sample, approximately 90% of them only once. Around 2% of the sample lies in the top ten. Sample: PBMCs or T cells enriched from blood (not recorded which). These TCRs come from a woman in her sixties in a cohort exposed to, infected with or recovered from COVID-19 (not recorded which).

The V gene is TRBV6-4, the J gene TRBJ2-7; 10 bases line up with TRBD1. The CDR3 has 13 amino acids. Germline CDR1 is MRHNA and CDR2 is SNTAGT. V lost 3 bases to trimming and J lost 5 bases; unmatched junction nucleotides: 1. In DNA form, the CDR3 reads TGTGCCAGCAGTGAGACAGGGGGCCACGAGCAGTACTTC. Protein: CASSETGGHEQYF.

The CDR3 nucleotides are TGTGCCAGCTCACCAAGCCTAGCGGGGACCTCACTAGCCAAAAACATTCAGTACTTC. Its translation: CASSPSLAGTSLAKNIQYF. The V gene is TRBV18, the J gene TRBJ2-4; 9 bases are shared with TRBD2. CDR3 length equals 19 residues. J was trimmed by 0 bases and V by 2 bases; bases with no gene match: 11. Germline V CDR1 and CDR2: KGHSH, LQKENI.

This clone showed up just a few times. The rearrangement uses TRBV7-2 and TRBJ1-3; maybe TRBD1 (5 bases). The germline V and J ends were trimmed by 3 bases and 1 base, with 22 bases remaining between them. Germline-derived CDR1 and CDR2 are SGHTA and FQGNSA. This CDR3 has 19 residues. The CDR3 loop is CASSFLGPARELSGNTIYF. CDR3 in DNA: TGTGCCAGCAGCTTCCTTGGACCCGCCAGGGAATTGTCTGGAAACACCATATATTTT.

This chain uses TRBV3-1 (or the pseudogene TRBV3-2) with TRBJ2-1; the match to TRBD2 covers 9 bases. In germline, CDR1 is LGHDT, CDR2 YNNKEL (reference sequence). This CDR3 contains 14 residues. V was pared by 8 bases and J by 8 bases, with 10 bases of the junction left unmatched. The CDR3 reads CASVQAGGLDEQFF. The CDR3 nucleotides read TGTGCCAGCGTGCAGGCGGGAGGGCTCGATGAGCAGTTCTTC.

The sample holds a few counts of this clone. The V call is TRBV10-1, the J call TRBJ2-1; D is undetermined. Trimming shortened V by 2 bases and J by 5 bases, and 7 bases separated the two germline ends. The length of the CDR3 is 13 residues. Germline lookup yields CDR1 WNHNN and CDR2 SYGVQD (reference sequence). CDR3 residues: CASSERVNNEQFF. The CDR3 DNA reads TGCGCCAGCAGTGAGCGGGTAAACAATGAGCAGTTCTTC.

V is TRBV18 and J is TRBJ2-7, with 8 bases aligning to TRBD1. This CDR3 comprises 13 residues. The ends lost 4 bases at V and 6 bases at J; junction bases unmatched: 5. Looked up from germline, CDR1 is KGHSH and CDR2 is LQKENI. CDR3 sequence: CASSLGQGREQYF. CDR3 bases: TGTGCCAGCTCACTCGGACAGGGCCGCGAGCAGTACTTC.

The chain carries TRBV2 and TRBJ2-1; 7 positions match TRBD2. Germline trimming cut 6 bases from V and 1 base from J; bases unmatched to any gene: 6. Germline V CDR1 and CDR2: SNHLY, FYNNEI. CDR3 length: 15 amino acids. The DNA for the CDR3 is TGTGCCAGCAGGCCGCCTAGCGGTTCCTACAATGAGCAGTTCTTC. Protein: CASRPPSGSYNEQFF.

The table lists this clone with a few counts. CDR3 protein: CASGGDAAFVAFF. CDR3 nucleotide sequence: TGTGCCAGCGGGGGCGACGCAGCGTTTGTGGCTTTCTTT. The rearrangement uses TRBV7-9 and TRBJ1-1; maybe TRBD1 (6 bases). Germline CDR1 is SEHNR and CDR2 is FQNEAQ (reference sequence). The CDR3 extends over 13 amino acids. The V gene lost 8 bases and the J gene lost 11 bases, with 21 bases spanning the gap.

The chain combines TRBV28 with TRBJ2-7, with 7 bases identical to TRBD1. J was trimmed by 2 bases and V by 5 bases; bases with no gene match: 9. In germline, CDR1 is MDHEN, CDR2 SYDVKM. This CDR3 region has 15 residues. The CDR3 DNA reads TGTGCCAGCAGTCCCCGGACAGGCCGGCCCTACGAGCAGTACTTC. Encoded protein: CASSPRTGRPYEQYF.

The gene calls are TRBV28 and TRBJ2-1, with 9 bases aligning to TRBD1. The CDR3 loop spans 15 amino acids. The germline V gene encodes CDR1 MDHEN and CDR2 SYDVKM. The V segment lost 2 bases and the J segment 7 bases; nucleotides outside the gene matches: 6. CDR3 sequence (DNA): TGTGCCAGCAGTTTAACCCCCGGGACAGGGAATGAGCAGTTCTTC. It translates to CASSLTPGTGNEQFF.

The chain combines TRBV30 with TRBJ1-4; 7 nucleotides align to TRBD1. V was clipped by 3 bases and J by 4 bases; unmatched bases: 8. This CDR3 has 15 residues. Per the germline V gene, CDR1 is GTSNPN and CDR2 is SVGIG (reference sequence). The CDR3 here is CAWRTPGGFNEKLFF. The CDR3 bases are TGTGCCTGGAGAACCCCAGGGGGGTTTAATGAAAAACTGTTTTTT.

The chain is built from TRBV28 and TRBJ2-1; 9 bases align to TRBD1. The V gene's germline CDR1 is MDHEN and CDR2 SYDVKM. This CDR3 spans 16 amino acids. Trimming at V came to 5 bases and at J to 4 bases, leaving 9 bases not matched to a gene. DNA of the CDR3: TGTGCCAGCAGTAATCCCTCGACAGGGGGTTACAATGAGCAGTTCTTC. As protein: CASSNPSTGGYNEQFF.

CDR3 amino acids: CASSFLTGGADNLHF. In DNA form, the CDR3 reads TGTGCCAGCAGTTTTCTTACAGGGGGCGCAGACAACCTCCACTTT. The genes are TRBV28 and TRBJ1-6, with 9 bases identical to TRBD1. Germline V gene lookup returns CDR1 MDHEN and CDR2 SYDVKM. V was pared by 3 bases and J by 15 bases, with 12 bases of the junction left unmatched. The CDR3 is 15 amino acids.

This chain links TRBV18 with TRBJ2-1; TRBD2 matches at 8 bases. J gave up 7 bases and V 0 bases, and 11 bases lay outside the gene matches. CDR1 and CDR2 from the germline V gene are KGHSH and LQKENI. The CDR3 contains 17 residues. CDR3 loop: CASSPPSTSGRWNEQFF. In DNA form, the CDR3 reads TGTGCCAGCTCACCACCTTCAACTAGCGGAAGATGGAATGAGCAGTTCTTC.

The DNA for the CDR3 is TGTGCCAGCAGTTCACGTGGGACAGGGAGGACTGAAGCTTTCTTT. The encoded protein is CASSSRGTGRTEAFF. The chain joins TRBV27 to TRBJ1-1; 9 nucleotides match TRBD1. This CDR3 comprises 15 residues. J gave up 5 bases and V 4 bases, and 8 bases lay outside the gene matches. Germline CDR1 and CDR2: MNHEY and SMNVEV (reference sequence).

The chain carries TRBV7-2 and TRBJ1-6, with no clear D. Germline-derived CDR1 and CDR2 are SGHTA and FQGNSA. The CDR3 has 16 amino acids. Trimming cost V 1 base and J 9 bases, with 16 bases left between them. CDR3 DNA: TGTGCCAGCAGCTTAGACCCAAACGGGTCTAGTTCACCCCTCCACTTT. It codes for CASSLDPNGSSSPLHF.

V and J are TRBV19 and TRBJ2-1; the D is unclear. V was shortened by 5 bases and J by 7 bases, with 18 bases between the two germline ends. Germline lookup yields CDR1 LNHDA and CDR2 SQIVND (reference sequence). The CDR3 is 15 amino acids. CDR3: CASSRLSPNINEQFF. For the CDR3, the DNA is TGTGCCAGTAGTCGCTTAAGTCCGAACATAAATGAGCAGTTCTTC.

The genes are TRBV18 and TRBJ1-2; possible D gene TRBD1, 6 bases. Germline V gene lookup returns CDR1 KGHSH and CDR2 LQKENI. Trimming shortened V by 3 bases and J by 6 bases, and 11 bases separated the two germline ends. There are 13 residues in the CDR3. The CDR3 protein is CASSPFKGDGYTF. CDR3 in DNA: TGTGCCAGCTCACCGTTTAAGGGGGATGGCTACACCTTC. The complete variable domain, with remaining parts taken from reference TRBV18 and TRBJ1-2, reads NAGVMQNPRHLVRRRGQEARLRCSPMKGHSHVYWYRQLPEEGLKFMVYLQKENIIDESGMPKERFSAEFPKEGPSILRIQQVVRGDSAAYFCASSPFKGDGYTFGSGTRLTVV.